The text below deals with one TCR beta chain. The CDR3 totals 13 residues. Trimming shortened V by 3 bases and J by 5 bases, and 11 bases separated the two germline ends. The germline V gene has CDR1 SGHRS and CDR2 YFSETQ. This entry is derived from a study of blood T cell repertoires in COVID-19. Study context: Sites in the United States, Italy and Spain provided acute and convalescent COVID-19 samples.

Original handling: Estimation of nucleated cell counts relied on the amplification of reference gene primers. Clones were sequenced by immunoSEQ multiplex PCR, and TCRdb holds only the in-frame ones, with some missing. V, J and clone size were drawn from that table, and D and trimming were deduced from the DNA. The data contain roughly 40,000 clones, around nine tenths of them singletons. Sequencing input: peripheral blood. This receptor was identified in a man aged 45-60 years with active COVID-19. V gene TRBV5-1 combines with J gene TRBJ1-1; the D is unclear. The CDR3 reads CASSSSGSTEAFF. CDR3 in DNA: TGCGCCAGCAGCTCTTCGGGAAGTACTGAAGCTTTCTTT.